Following are 14 T cell receptor beta chains from one sample sequenced in a study of T cells in Graves' hyperthyroidism and ophthalmopathy (dated by TCRdb to the late 2010s). Library generation was performed with multiplex PCR. Data came from an Illumina HiSeq 2000. Amplification of TCR beta CDR3 regions was carried out from RNA transcripts. A first-round RT-PCR of the TCR CDR3 used the HTBI primer set with the Qiagen OneStep RT-PCR kit. TCRdb applied fastp at Q25 and MiXCR to the public reads, then kept only in-frame beta chains. Entries that share a CDR3 protein sequence are merged under the most common genes and DNA. The sample table lists some 560,000 distinct CDR3 sequences, 14% of them with a count of one. The ten top clones hold approximately 15% of the sample. Sequencing was carried out using blood. The origin of the receptors is a woman aged 35 to 49 with Graves' hyperthyroidism.

Concerning this clonotype itself: This may arise from a read error, as a much more abundant clone is one base away. V gene TRBV11-1 combines with J gene TRBJ2-5; D is possibly TRBD2 (6 bases). CDR3 length: 15 amino acids. V was pared by 5 bases and J by 4 bases, with 17 bases between. Germline CDR1 reads SGHAT; CDR2 reads FQDESV (reference sequence). The DNA of the CDR3 is TGTGCCAGCAGCAGTTGGGACTTCAGAGGAGAGACCCAGTACTTC. It codes for CASSSWDFRGETQYF.

This clonotype was recorded many times. In DNA, the CDR3 is TGTGCCAGCAGCCCCGGTATAGGGCCCCAAGAGACCCAGTACTTC. Protein: CASSPGIGPQETQYF. The chain joins TRBV3-1 to TRBJ2-5; D not resolved. This CDR3 comprises 15 residues. With 4 bases removed from V and 1 base from J, the gap between germline ends came to 13 bases. Germline CDR1 LGHDT, CDR2 YNNKEL (reference sequence).

The table lists this clonotype with many counts. In DNA, the CDR3 is TGTGCCAGCCATGGACTAGCGGGAACCCCCAATGAGCAGTTCTTC. This translates into CASHGLAGTPNEQFF. The chain employs TRBV2 and TRBJ2-1, with TRBD2 matching over 12 bases. The CDR3 runs 15 residues. Germline lookup yields CDR1 SNHLY and CDR2 FYNNEI. V was pared by 8 bases and J by 6 bases, with 8 bases of the junction left unmatched.

This clonotype occurred a few times. Mismatch with germline at one junction end may stem from a read error. The chain is built from TRBV29-1 and TRBJ2-3, with TRBD1 matching over 8 bases. CDR1 and CDR2 from the germline V gene are SQVTM and ANQGSEA. The CDR3 length is 13 residues. The CDR3 spells CSAEPGGGDTQYF. CDR3 nucleotides: TGCAGCGCTGAACCAGGGGGCGGAGATACGCAGTATTTT.

The rearrangement joins TRBV4-1 to TRBJ1-5, with 8 bases that match TRBD1. Trimming removed 2 bases from V and 8 bases from J; junction bases left unmatched: 5. The CDR3 is made up of 14 amino acids. Germline V gene sequence: CDR1 MGHRA, CDR2 YSYEKL. DNA of the CDR3: TGCGCCAGCAGCCAAAGGGACAGGTACGAGCCCCAGCATTTT. Its protein product is CASSQRDRYEPQHF.

The chain uses TRBV19 and TRBJ2-1; D ambiguous. The CDR3 length is 13 residues. Germline CDR1 reads LNHDA; CDR2 reads SQIVND (reference sequence). Trimming took 5 bases from V and 6 from J, leaving 11 bases between them. The CDR3 protein is CASSPDWGNEQFF. In DNA form, the CDR3 reads TGTGCCAGTAGTCCCGATTGGGGCAATGAGCAGTTCTTC.

This clonotype was observed at least ten times. The chain is built from TRBV28 and TRBJ2-7, with D possibly TRBD1 on 6 matching bases. Germline assignment: CDR1 MDHEN and CDR2 SYDVKM. This CDR3 region has 14 residues. The V end was cut by 5 bases, the J end by 3 bases, with 14 bases between. Here the CDR3 reads CASSPLDSYYEQYF. DNA of the CDR3: TGTGCCAGCAGTCCCCTGGACAGCTACTACGAGCAGTACTTC.

This clonotype occurred many times. The V call is TRBV5-1, the J call TRBJ1-1; D is possibly TRBD1 (5 bases). V was trimmed by 4 bases and J by 5 bases, leaving 18 bases between them. Germline CDR1 reads SGHRS; CDR2 reads YFSETQ. The CDR3 covers 15 residues. This chain's CDR3 is CASSPGGGVGTEAFF. In DNA, the CDR3 is TGCGCCAGCAGCCCAGGTGGAGGGGTGGGAACTGAAGCTTTCTTT. The variable domain in full, with the rest retrieved from reference TRBV5-1 and TRBJ1-1, is KAGVTQTPRYLIKTRGQQVTLSCSPISGHRSVSWYQQTPGQGLQFLFEYFSETQRNKGNFPGRFSGRQFSNSRSEMNVSTLELGDSALYLCASSPGGGVGTEAFFGQGTRLTVV.

This clonotype was recorded a few times. The rearrangement links TRBV5-1 to TRBJ2-2; 8 bases align to TRBD1. This CDR3 has 12 residues. Germline CDR1 is SGHRS and CDR2 is YFSETQ. Losses at the gene ends were 5 bases for V and 6 bases for J; bases not matched to a gene: 0. The CDR3 region is CASRGQAGELFF. For the CDR3, the DNA is TGCGCCAGCAGGGGACAGGCCGGGGAGCTGTTTTTT.

The table lists this clonotype with a few counts. This rearrangement joins TRBV28 to TRBJ2-5; possibly TRBD2 for D (5 bases). Germline V CDR1 and CDR2: MDHEN, SYDVKM. The CDR3 runs 13 residues. V gave up 9 bases and J gave up 7 bases, with 18 bases separating them. CDR3 bases: TGTGCCAGGGCGTGGCGGAGAGAGGGGACCCAGTACTTC. It yields the protein CARAWRREGTQYF.

This clonotype was counted only a few times. A single base separates this from a much larger clone, so it may be a read error. V and J are TRBV12-3 or TRBV12-4 and TRBJ2-7; 9 bases fit TRBD2. The CDR3 is made up of 16 amino acids. This CDR3 reads CACSSHSGSSSYEQYF. The CDR3 DNA sequence: TGTGCCTGCAGTTCACATAGCGGGAGTTCCTCCTACGAGCAGTACTTC.

This chain joins TRBV7-9 and TRBJ2-5, with 10 bases matching TRBD1. Germline V gives CDR1 SEHNR, CDR2 FQNEAQ (reference sequence). J was trimmed by 5 bases and V by 5 bases; bases with no gene match: 8. This CDR3 is built from 15 residues. CDR3 sequence: CASSPRQGAKETQYF. CDR3 DNA sequence: TGTGCCAGCAGCCCCCGACAGGGGGCGAAGGAGACCCAGTACTTC.

The V call is TRBV24-1, the J call TRBJ1-2, with 9 bases aligning to TRBD1. Unmatched junction bases numbered 1, after V lost 4 bases and J lost 5 bases. This CDR3 comprises 13 residues. CDR1 and CDR2 from the germline V gene are KGHDR and SFDVKD. The CDR3 is CATSDDRGYGYTF. The CDR3, as DNA: TGTGCCACCAGTGACGACAGGGGGTATGGCTACACCTTC.

The table lists this clonotype with many counts. This chain uses TRBV4-2 with TRBJ1-1; 7 bases are shared with TRBD1. Germline assignment: CDR1 LGHNA and CDR2 YNFKEQ. With 0 bases clipped from V and 2 bases from J, the junction kept 3 bases outside the gene matches. This CDR3 region has 15 residues. The CDR3 loop is CASSQERTGNTEAFF. In DNA, the CDR3 is TGTGCCAGCAGCCAAGAGCGGACAGGCAACACTGAAGCTTTCTTT.